This T cell receptor (beta chain) comes out of a study of response to subunit inactivated influenza vaccine. A single record per CDR3 protein comes from TCRdb applying MiXCR to the RT-PCR reads. The table has about 480,000 distinct CDR3 sequences, roughly 13% seen once. Study-level findings and limits: Seasonal influenza vaccination, on each occasion, was suggested by the authors to recruit few new T cells.

The CDR3 consists of 15 residues. Trimming left V 10 bases short and J 0 bases short, with 18 bases between. This clonotype turned up a few times. The antigen is undetermined. Sequences were derived from PBMCs from blood, sampled roughly 45 days after vaccination. The chain recombines TRBV12-3 or TRBV12-4 with TRBJ2-5; D is perhaps TRBD2 (6 bases). The source of this sequence is a man aged 50 to 60 who received an inactivated influenza vaccine. The CDR3 DNA sequence: TGTGCCACTAACGCACCCGGGACTTACCAAGAGACCCAGTACTTC. It is translated as CATNAPGTYQETQYF.